This TCR beta chain was recorded in a study of blood T cell repertoires in COVID-19. Across the study: The analysed material was cDNA or gDNA that came from T cells, B-cell-depleted T cells, or PBMCs.

This table comes from immunoSEQ multiplex PCR, and its TCRdb copy is limited to in-frame clones, with some not included. The sample has some 48,000 clones; around four fifths are singletons. The length of the CDR3 is 13 residues. V lost 8 bases and J lost 7; bases outside the gene matches: 5. Germline CDR1 and CDR2: KGHDR and SFDVKD. The chain has TRBV24-1 and TRBJ2-2; the match to TRBD1 covers 8 bases. The TCR was taken from a human donor in a cohort sampled during active COVID-19. Sequencing was carried out using peripheral blood. CDR3 protein: CATNSGTGGELFF. The CDR3 DNA reads as TGTGCCACCAACTCCGGGACAGGCGGGGAGCTGTTTTTT.